This T cell receptor (beta chain) originates from a study of blood T cell repertoires in COVID-19. Across the whole study: Samples taken during acute and convalescent COVID-19 were collected in the United States, Italy and Spain.

The table came from immunoSEQ multiplex PCR; TCRdb's copy has only in-frame clones and leaves some out. The sample has 380,000 or so clones; 88% are singletons. Participants, about 18 to 100 years old, spanned approximately 26 US areas. Participants had their cohort set by participant-reported clinical history. With 7 bases removed from V and 10 bases from J, the gap between germline ends came to 19 bases. Germline V lookup: CDR1 SQVTM, CDR2 ANQGSEA. The CDR3 covers 12 residues. This TCR derives from a woman aged 40 to 50 with acute COVID-19. Sequencing input: PBMCs or T cells enriched from blood (not recorded which). V and J are TRBV29-1 and TRBJ1-1; D is uncertain. DNA of the CDR3: TGCAGCGCTAAGATGGAGGAAACTTTAGCTTTCTTT. It is translated as CSAKMEETLAFF. The whole variable domain, filled in from reference TRBV29-1 and TRBJ1-1, reads SAVISQKPSRDICQRGTSLTIQCQVDSQVTMMFWYRQQPGQSLTLIATANQGSEATYESGFVIDKFPISRPNLTFSTLTVSNMSPEDSSIYLCSAKMEETLAFFGQGTRLTVV.